This T cell receptor beta chain derives from a study of T cells in Graves' hyperthyroidism and ophthalmopathy. TCR beta CDR3 sequences were amplified from RNA transcripts. HTBI primers were the set used in a first-round RT-PCR of the TCR CDR3. TCRdb fed the multiplex PCR reads into MiXCR, producing one record per CDR3 protein. The table includes approximately 610,000 distinct CDR3 sequences, 15% to 20% detected once. In this sample, this clonotype turned up many times. Trimming cost V 4 bases and J 1 base, with 13 bases left between them. CDR3 length: 15 residues. The germline gives CDR1 MDHEN, CDR2 SYDVKM.

This receptor was obtained from a woman under 30 with Graves' hyperthyroidism. Sequencing input: blood. The genes are TRBV28 and TRBJ1-1; weak D call: TRBD1 (6 bases). For the CDR3, the DNA is TGTGCCAGCAGTTCTATCCGGACAGCGAACACTGAAGCTTTCTTT. Its protein product is CASSSIRTANTEAFF.